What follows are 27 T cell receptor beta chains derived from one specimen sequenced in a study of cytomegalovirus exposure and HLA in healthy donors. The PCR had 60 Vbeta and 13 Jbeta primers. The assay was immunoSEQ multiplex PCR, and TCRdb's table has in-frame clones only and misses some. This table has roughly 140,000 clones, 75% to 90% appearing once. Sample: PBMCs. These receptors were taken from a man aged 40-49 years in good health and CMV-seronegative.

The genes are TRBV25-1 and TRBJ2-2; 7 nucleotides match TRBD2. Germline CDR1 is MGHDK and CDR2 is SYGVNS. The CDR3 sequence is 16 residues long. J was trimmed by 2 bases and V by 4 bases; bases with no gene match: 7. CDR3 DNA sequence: TGTGCCAGCAGTGCTCTGGCGGGGGTAAACACCGGGGAGCTGTTTTTT. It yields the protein CASSALAGVNTGELFF.

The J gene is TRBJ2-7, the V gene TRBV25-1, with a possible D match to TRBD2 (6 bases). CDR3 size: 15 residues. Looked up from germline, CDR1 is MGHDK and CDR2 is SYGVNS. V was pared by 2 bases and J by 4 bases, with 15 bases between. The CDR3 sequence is CASSEEEGLAYEQYF. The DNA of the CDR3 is TGTGCCAGCAGTGAAGAGGAGGGGCTCGCGTACGAGCAGTACTTC.

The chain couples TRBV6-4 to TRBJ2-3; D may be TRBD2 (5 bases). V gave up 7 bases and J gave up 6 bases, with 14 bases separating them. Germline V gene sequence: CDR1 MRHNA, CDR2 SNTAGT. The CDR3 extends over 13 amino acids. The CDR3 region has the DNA TGTGCCAGCAAACGAACGGGATCCGATACGCAGTATTTT. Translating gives CASKRTGSDTQYF.

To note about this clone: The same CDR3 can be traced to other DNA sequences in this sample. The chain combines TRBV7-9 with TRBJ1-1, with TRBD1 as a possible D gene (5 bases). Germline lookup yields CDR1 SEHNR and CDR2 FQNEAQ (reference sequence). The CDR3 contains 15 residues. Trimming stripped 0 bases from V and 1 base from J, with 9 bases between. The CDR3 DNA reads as TGTGCCAGCAGCTTAGCAGCAGGACAGAACACTGAAGCTTTCTTT. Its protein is CASSLAAGQNTEAFF.

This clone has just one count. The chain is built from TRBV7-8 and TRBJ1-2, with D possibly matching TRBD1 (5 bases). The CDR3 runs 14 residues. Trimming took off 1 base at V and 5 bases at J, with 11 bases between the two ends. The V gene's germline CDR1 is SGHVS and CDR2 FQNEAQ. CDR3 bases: TGTGCCAGCAGCTTAGAAGACAGAATTTATGGCTACACCTTC. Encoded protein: CASSLEDRIYGYTF.

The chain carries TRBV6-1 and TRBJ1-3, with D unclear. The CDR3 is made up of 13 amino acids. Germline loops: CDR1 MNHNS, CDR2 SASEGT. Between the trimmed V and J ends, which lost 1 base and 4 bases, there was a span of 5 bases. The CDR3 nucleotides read TGTGCCAGCAGTGAAGGTCAAGGAAACACCATATATTTT. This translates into CASSEGQGNTIYF.

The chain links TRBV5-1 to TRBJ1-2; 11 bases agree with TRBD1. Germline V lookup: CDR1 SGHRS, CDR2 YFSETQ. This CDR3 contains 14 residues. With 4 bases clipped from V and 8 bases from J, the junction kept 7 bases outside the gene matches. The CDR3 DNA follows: TGCGCCAGCAGCGGACAGGGGGCTATAGGCGGCTACACCTTC. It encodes CASSGQGAIGGYTF.

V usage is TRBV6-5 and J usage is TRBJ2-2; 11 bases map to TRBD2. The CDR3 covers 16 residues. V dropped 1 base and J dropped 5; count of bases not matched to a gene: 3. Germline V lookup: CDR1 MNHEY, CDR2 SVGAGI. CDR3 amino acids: CASSYYTSGGTGELFF. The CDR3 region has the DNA TGTGCCAGCAGTTACTATACTAGCGGGGGTACCGGGGAGCTGTTTTTT.

The chain's CDR3 is CASSPGGSGANNEQFF. DNA for the CDR3: TGTGCCAGCAGTCCTGGGGGTAGCGGGGCCAACAATGAGCAGTTCTTC. This rearrangement joins TRBV2 to TRBJ2-1; 8 positions match TRBD2. The CDR3 is 16 residues long. The trim removed 5 bases at V and 5 bases at J, leaving 11 bases unmatched. Per the germline V gene, CDR1 is SNHLY and CDR2 is FYNNEI.

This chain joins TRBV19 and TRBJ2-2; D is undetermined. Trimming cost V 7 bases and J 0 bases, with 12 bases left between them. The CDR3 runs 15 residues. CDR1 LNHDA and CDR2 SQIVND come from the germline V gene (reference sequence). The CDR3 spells CASTAYNANTGELFF. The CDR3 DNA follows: TGTGCCAGTACTGCCTATAACGCGAACACCGGGGAGCTGTTTTTT.

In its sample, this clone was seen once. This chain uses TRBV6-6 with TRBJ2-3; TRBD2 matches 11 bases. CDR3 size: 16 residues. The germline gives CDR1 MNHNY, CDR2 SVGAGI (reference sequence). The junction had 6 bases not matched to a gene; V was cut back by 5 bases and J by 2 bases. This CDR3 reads CASSSISGGATDTQYF. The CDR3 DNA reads TGTGCCAGCAGTAGCATTAGCGGGGGGGCCACAGATACGCAGTATTTT.

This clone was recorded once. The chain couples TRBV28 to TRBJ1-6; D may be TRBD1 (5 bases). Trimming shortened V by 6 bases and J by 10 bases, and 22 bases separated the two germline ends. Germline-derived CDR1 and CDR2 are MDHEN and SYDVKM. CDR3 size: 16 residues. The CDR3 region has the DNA TGTGCCAGCAGCCTCGGGGGAGGGGTTGCTAAGTCACCCCTCCACTTT. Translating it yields CASSLGGGVAKSPLHF. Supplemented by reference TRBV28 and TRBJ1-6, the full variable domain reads DVKVTQSSRYLVKRTGEKVFLECVQDMDHENMFWYRQDPGLGLRLIYFSYDVKMKEKGDIPEGYSVSREKKERFSLILESASTNQTSMYLCASSLGGGVAKSPLHFGNGTRLTVT.

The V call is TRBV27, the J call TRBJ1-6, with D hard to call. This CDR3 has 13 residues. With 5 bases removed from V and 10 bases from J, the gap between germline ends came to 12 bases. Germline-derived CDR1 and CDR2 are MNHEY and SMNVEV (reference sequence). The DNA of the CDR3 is TGTGCCAGCAGTCCCGGCCCGGGGTCACCCCTCCACTTT. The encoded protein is CASSPGPGSPLHF.

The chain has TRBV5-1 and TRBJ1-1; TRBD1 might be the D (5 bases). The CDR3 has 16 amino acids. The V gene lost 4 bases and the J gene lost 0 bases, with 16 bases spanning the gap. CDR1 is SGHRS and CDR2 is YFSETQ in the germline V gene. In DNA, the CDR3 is TGCGCCAGCAGCCTGATATTGACAGCGATGAACACTGAAGCTTTCTTT. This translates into CASSLILTAMNTEAFF. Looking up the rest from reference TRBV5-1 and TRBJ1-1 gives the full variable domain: KAGVTQTPRYLIKTRGQQVTLSCSPISGHRSVSWYQQTPGQGLQFLFEYFSETQRNKGNFPGRFSGRQFSNSRSEMNVSTLELGDSALYLCASSLILTAMNTEAFFGQGTRLTVV.

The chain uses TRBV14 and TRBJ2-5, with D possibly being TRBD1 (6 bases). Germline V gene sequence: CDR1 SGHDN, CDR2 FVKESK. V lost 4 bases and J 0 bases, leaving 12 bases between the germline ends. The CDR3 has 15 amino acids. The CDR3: CASSLDRTYQETQYF. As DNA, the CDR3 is TGTGCCAGCAGCCTTGACAGGACGTACCAAGAGACCCAGTACTTC.

The CDR3 DNA reads as TGTGCCAGTAGTACCCGGGACAGGGGGGACTATGGCTACACCTTC. Translating gives CASSTRDRGDYGYTF. V gene TRBV19 combines with J gene TRBJ1-2; 11 bases line up with TRBD1. V gave up 4 bases and J gave up 3 bases; unmatched junction bases: 4. Germline V gene sequence: CDR1 LNHDA, CDR2 SQIVND (reference sequence). The CDR3 length is 15 residues.

CDR3 protein: CASSPGLAGPGELFF. The CDR3 DNA reads as TGTGCCAGTAGTCCGGGCCTAGCGGGTCCCGGGGAGCTGTTTTTT. The chain uses TRBV19 and TRBJ2-2; 8 bases map to TRBD2. The germline CDR1 and CDR2 sequences are LNHDA and SQIVND (reference sequence). The CDR3 consists of 15 residues. Trimming cost V 5 bases and J 6 bases; bases outside gene matches: 8.

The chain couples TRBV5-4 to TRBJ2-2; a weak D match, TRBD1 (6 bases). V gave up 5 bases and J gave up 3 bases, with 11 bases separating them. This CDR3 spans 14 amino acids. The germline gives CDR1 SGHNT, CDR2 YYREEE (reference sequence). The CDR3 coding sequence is TGTGCCAGCAGGCTCCAGGGGTACACCGGGGAGCTGTTTTTT. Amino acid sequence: CASRLQGYTGELFF.

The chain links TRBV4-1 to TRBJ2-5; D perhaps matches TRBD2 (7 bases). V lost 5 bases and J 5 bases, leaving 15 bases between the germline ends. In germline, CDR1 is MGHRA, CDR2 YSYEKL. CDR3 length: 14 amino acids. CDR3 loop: CASSGSGGRETQYF. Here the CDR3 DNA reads TGCGCCAGCAGCGGGTCCGGGGGGCGCGAGACCCAGTACTTC.

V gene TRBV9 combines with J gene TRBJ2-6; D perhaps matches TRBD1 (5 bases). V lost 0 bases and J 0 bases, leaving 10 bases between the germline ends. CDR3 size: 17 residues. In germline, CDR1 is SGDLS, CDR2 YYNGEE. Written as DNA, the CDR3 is TGTGCCAGCAGCGTAGCCGTGGGGCGCTCTGGGGCCAACGTCCTGACTTTC. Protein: CASSVAVGRSGANVLTF.

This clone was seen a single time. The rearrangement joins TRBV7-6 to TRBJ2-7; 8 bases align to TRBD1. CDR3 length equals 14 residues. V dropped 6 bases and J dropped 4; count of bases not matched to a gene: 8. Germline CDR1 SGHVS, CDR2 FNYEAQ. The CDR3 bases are TGTGCCAGCAGTTCCGGGACAGGTAATTACGAGCAGTACTTC. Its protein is CASSSGTGNYEQYF.

CDR3 coding DNA: TGTGCCAGTAATCCGGGACACCTCTCTGGAAACACCATATATTTT. Translated, it gives CASNPGHLSGNTIYF. The chain couples TRBV19 to TRBJ1-3; D might be TRBD1 (6 bases). The CDR3 contains 15 residues. Germline V gene data show CDR1 as LNHDA and CDR2 as SQIVND (reference sequence). Trimming shortened V by 7 bases and J by 0 bases, and 13 bases separated the two germline ends.

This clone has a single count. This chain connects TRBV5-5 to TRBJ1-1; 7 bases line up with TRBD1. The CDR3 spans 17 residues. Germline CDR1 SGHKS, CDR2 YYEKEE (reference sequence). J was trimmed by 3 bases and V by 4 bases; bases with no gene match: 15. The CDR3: CASSPMWQGETYTEAFF. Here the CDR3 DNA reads TGTGCCAGCAGCCCCATGTGGCAGGGGGAGACCTACACTGAAGCTTTCTTT.

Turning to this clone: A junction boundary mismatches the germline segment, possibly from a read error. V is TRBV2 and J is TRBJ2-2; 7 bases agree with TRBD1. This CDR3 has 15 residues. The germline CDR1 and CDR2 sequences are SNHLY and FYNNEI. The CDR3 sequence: CASREGGQNTGELFF. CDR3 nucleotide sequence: TGTGCCAGCAGAGAAGGGGGCCAGAACACCGGGGAGCTGTTTTTT. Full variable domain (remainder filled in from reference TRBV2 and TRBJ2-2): EPEVTQTPSHQVTQMGQEVILRCVPISNHLYFYWYRQILGQKVEFLVSFYNNEISEKSEIFDDQFSVERPDGSNFTLKIRSTKLEDSAMYFCASREGGQNTGELFFGEGSRLTVL.

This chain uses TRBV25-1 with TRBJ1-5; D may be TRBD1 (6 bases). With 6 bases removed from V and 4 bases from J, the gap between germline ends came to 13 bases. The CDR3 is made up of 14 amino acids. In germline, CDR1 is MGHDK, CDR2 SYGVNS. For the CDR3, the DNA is TGTGCCAGCAGCCGGGACAACGGGAATCAGCCCCAGCATTTT. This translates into CASSRDNGNQPQHF.

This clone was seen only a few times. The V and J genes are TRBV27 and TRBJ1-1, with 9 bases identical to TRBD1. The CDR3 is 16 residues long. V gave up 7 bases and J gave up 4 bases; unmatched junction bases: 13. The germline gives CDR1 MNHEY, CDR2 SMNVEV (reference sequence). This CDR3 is CASTQRAGTGITEAFF. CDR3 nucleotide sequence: TGTGCCAGCACCCAAAGGGCGGGGACAGGGATCACTGAAGCTTTCTTT.

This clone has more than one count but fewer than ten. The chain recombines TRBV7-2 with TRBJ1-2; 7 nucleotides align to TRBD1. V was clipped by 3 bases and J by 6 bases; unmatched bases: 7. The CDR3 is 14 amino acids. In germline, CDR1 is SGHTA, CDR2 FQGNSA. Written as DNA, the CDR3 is TGTGCCAGCAGCTTTACAGGGGACCTAAATGGCTACACCTTC. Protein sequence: CASSFTGDLNGYTF. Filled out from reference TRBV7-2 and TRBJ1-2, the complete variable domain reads GAGVSQSPSNKVTEKGKDVELRCDPISGHTALYWYRQSLGQGLEFLIYFQGNSAPDKSGLPSDRFSAERTGGSVSTLTIQRTQQEDSAVYLCASSFTGDLNGYTFGSGTRLTVV.